This TCR beta chain was recovered during a study of response to subunit inactivated influenza vaccine. Whole-study findings and limits: A suggestion made by the authors is that each seasonal influenza vaccination recruits few new T cells.

As concerns this clonotype: Its target is not known.

TCRdb passed the RT-PCR reads through MiXCR, listing each CDR3 protein once. The repertoire consists of hundreds of thousands of distinct CDR3 sequences, with 7.5% to 8.5% occurring once and the leading ten covering around 13%. V lost 4 bases to trimming and J lost 4 bases; unmatched junction nucleotides: 9. Germline-derived CDR1 and CDR2 are SGHDT and YYEEEE. The CDR3 runs 15 residues. The sequenced sample was PBMCs from blood, obtained roughly 24 months after vaccination. The V and J genes are TRBV5-6 and TRBJ1-2, with 8 nucleotides matching TRBD1. The clonotype comes from a man between 50 and 75 years old who received an inactivated influenza vaccine. DNA of the CDR3: TGTGCCAGCAGCGCCGCGGCAGGGGGCATCTATGGCTACACCTTC. Its protein product is CASSAAAGGIYGYTF.